This T cell receptor beta chain comes out of a study of cytomegalovirus exposure and HLA in healthy donors. Whole-study context: Out of roughly 200 million T cells, an earlier analysis found some 120 million unique TCR beta sequences in total. Study-level findings and limits: Researchers reported in a later analysis that common viral pathogens appeared linked to several top clusters. Later analysis identified over 15,000 TCR beta sequences associated with HLA alleles, using a false discovery rate threshold of 0.05. TCR association rates varied by HLA locus in a later analysis, with DRB1 highest and HLA-C lowest.

Use of 60 Vbeta and 13 Jbeta primers characterized the PCR. The method was immunoSEQ multiplex PCR; TCRdb's version includes in-frame clones alone and lacks a portion of them. This table holds approximately 140,000 clones, about 78% found once. As concerns this clone: Its cognate antigen is unknown.

The germline gives CDR1 WSHSY, CDR2 SAAADI. Losses at the gene ends were 8 bases for V and 7 bases for J; bases not matched to a gene: 12. CDR3 length equals 17 residues. This chain connects TRBV10-2 to TRBJ1-6; 12 nucleotides align to TRBD1. The clonotype was recovered from a man aged 40-49 years in good health and CMV-seropositive. Sequencing was performed on PBMCs. CDR3 in DNA: TGCGCCAGCCGCCGGGGGGACAGGGGGCAAGTAAATTCACCCCTCCACTTT. Translating gives CASRRGDRGQVNSPLHF.